This passage covers 17 T cell receptor beta chains from one sample sequenced in a study of blood T cell repertoires in COVID-19. This table comes from immunoSEQ multiplex PCR, and its TCRdb copy is limited to in-frame clones, with some not included. There are about 300,000 clones in the sample; approximately 82% occur only once, and around 1.2% lies in the top ten. The sequencing input was peripheral blood. These receptors were taken from a woman in her forties or fifties with acute or convalescent COVID-19.

The genes are TRBV12-3 or TRBV12-4 and TRBJ1-2; no clear D. The CDR3 runs to 13 residues. The germline V and J ends were trimmed by 1 base and 6 bases, with 9 bases remaining between them. The CDR3: CASSLGDSNGYTF. Written as DNA, the CDR3 is TGTGCCAGCAGTTTAGGAGACTCTAATGGCTACACCTTC.

Here the CDR3 reads CASSLGFDRANYGYTF. CDR3 nucleotide sequence: TGTGCCAGCAGCTTGGGATTTGACAGAGCTAACTATGGCTACACCTTC. V usage is TRBV5-5 and J usage is TRBJ1-2; D may be TRBD1 (5 bases). CDR1 and CDR2 from the germline V gene are SGHKS and YYEKEE (reference sequence). The CDR3 sequence is 16 residues long. The V gene lost 0 bases and the J gene lost 0 bases, with 12 bases spanning the gap.

This clone was counted a single time. The chain joins TRBV6-5 to TRBJ2-2; no clear D. The CDR3 sequence is 10 residues long. Looked up from germline, CDR1 is MNHEY and CDR2 is SVGAGI. The V and J ends lost 10 bases and 4 bases respectively, with 4 bases between them. The CDR3 nucleotides are TGTGCCACCCTCACCGGGGAGCTGTTTTTT. Translating it yields CATLTGELFF.

This clone was counted once. This sequence joins TRBV7-9 and TRBJ1-3; tentatively, D is TRBD1 (5 bases). Germline CDR1 and CDR2: SEHNR and FQNEAQ (reference sequence). V lost 10 bases and J 0 bases, leaving 16 bases between the germline ends. The CDR3 is made up of 15 amino acids. The CDR3 nucleotides are TGTGCCACCCAAAGGGGTGGTAGCTCTGGAAACACCATATATTTT. Residues: CATQRGGSSGNTIYF.

This clone occurred a few times. This rearrangement joins TRBV6-6 to TRBJ2-7, with 7 bases lining up with TRBD2. The V and J ends lost 7 bases and 2 bases, in that order; junction bases with no gene match: 5. The CDR3 has 13 amino acids. Germline V gene lookup returns CDR1 MNHNY and CDR2 SVGAGI (reference sequence). This chain's CDR3 is CASTRTSAYEQYF. CDR3 DNA: TGTGCCAGCACCCGGACTAGTGCCTACGAGCAGTACTTC.

This rearrangement joins TRBV5-4 to TRBJ2-5; TRBD1 matches at 10 bases. Germline CDR1 is SGHNT and CDR2 is YYREEE (reference sequence). The CDR3 sequence is 16 residues long. V dropped 4 bases and J dropped 5; count of bases not matched to a gene: 11. CDR3 in amino acids: CASSLNTGTGEETQYF. CDR3 nucleotides: TGTGCCAGCAGCCTAAACACCGGGACAGGGGAGGAGACCCAGTACTTC. Combining the CDR3 with reference TRBV5-4 and TRBJ2-5 gives the whole variable domain ETGVTQSPTHLIKTRGQQVTLRCSSQSGHNTVSWYQQALGQGPQFIFQYYREEENGRGNFPPRFSGLQFPNYSSELNVNALELDDSALYLCASSLNTGTGEETQYFGPGTRLLVL.

The V gene is TRBV5-1, the J gene TRBJ1-1; D perhaps matches TRBD1 (6 bases). Trimming shortened V by 4 bases and J by 1 base, and 11 bases separated the two germline ends. The CDR3 has 14 amino acids. Germline CDR1 is SGHRS and CDR2 is YFSETQ. CDR3 sequence: CASSKQGANTEAFF. DNA of the CDR3: TGCGCCAGCAGCAAACAGGGAGCGAACACTGAAGCTTTCTTT.

The chain carries TRBV6-4 and TRBJ1-1; possibly TRBD1 for D (5 bases). There are 13 residues in the CDR3. Trimming shortened V by 3 bases and J by 4 bases, and 9 bases separated the two germline ends. The V gene's germline CDR1 is MRHNA and CDR2 SNTAGT. This CDR3 is CASSEVGGTEAFF. Written as DNA, the CDR3 is TGTGCCAGCAGTGAAGTGGGGGGCACTGAAGCTTTCTTT.

The gene calls are TRBV24-1 and TRBJ1-2; TRBD1 might be the D (5 bases). Germline CDR1 reads KGHDR; CDR2 reads SFDVKD. This CDR3 comprises 12 residues. Trimming shortened V by 3 bases and J by 8 bases, and 9 bases separated the two germline ends. As DNA, the CDR3 is TGTGCCACCAGTGATCCGGCAGGGGGCTACACCTTC. It yields the protein CATSDPAGGYTF.

The J gene is TRBJ1-1, the V gene TRBV19; 12 bases are a match to TRBD1. CDR1 is LNHDA, CDR2 SQIVND, per germline (reference sequence). The V gene end was trimmed by 1 base and the J gene end by 4 bases; junction bases not matched to a gene: 7. This CDR3 has 17 amino acids. The CDR3 sequence: CASSIAAGQGAPTEAFF. For the CDR3, the DNA is TGTGCCAGTAGTATAGCCGCGGGACAGGGGGCGCCCACTGAAGCTTTCTTT.

This clone was recorded once. This sequence joins TRBV6-6 and TRBJ2-7, with a weak D call TRBD2 (6 bases). This CDR3 has 14 amino acids. With 10 bases removed from V and 7 bases from J, the gap between germline ends came to 23 bases. In germline, CDR1 is MNHNY, CDR2 SVGAGI (reference sequence). The DNA for the CDR3 is TGTGCCATCCGGAGGGGCCAGGGTGTGTGGGAGCAGTACTTC. This codes for CAIRRGQGVWEQYF.

The rearrangement uses TRBV19 and TRBJ1-5, with D tentatively TRBD1 (6 bases). With 5 bases removed from V and 3 bases from J, the gap between germline ends came to 14 bases. Germline V gives CDR1 LNHDA, CDR2 SQIVND (reference sequence). This CDR3 contains 15 residues. The CDR3 DNA follows: TGTGCCAGTAGTTCTATCGGACAGTTCAATCAGCCCCAGCATTTT. This sequence encodes CASSSIGQFNQPQHF.

This clone was found a few times. Other DNA sequences in the same sample also yield this CDR3. The chain is built from TRBV5-1 and TRBJ1-1; weak D call: TRBD1 (5 bases). Between the trimmed V and J ends, which lost 0 bases and 1 base, there was a span of 7 bases. CDR1 is SGHRS, CDR2 YFSETQ, per germline. The CDR3 has 14 residues. DNA of the CDR3: TGCGCCAGCAGCTTGGGGGGCCAGAACACTGAAGCTTTCTTT. Its protein is CASSLGGQNTEAFF.

This clone has only one observation. The chain combines TRBV3-1 (or the pseudogene TRBV3-2) with TRBJ1-6, with D perhaps TRBD1 (6 bases). Trimming shortened V by 3 bases and J by 3 bases, and 15 bases separated the two germline ends. The CDR3 length is 17 residues. From germline, CDR1 is LGHDT and CDR2 YNNKEL (reference sequence). The CDR3 DNA is TGTGCCAGCAGCCAGGGGCAGGGGCGGCTCTATAATTCACCCCTCCACTTT. It is translated as CASSQGQGRLYNSPLHF.

This clone was seen just once. The gene calls are TRBV9 and TRBJ2-3; D gene uncertain. CDR3 size: 14 residues. V lost 0 bases to trimming and J lost 2 bases, with 7 bases between them. The germline gives CDR1 SGDLS, CDR2 YYNGEE. In DNA form, the CDR3 reads TGTGCCAGCAGCGTAGGCGTCCCCACAGATACGCAGTATTTT. The encoded protein is CASSVGVPTDTQYF.

The J gene is TRBJ2-5, the V gene TRBV6-6; 12 bases match TRBD1. Trimming removed 7 bases from V and 3 bases from J; junction bases left unmatched: 9. The CDR3 loop spans 16 amino acids. Germline values: CDR1 MNHNY, CDR2 SVGAGI (reference sequence). Here the CDR3 reads CASTRRGTGGEETQYF. The CDR3 DNA reads as TGTGCCAGCACCCGTCGCGGGACAGGGGGCGAAGAGACCCAGTACTTC.

This chain connects TRBV24-1 to TRBJ1-6; D is ambiguous. This CDR3 region has 12 residues. The germline CDR1 and CDR2 sequences are KGHDR and SFDVKD. Deletions cut 6 bases from V and 6 bases from J, with 5 bases between. CDR3 region: CATSTGNSPLHF. CDR3 DNA: TGTGCCACCAGTACGGGTAATTCACCCCTCCACTTT.